These 13 T cell receptor beta chains were all obtained from the same sample, sequenced in a study of blood T cell repertoires in COVID-19. Profiled with immunoSEQ multiplex PCR; TCRdb holds only in-frame clones, not every one. The data contain around 76,000 clones, 85% to 90% of them seen just once; the ten biggest clones take up approximately 5.5%. The specimen sequenced was peripheral blood. Source of these receptors: an elderly man with acute or convalescent COVID-19.

This clone was found once. This chain joins TRBV29-1 and TRBJ1-5; TRBD1 agrees at 9 bases. Germline V gene data show CDR1 as SQVTM and CDR2 as ANQGSEA. CDR3 length: 14 residues. The junction had 4 bases not matched to a gene; V was cut back by 6 bases and J by 1 base. CDR3 protein: CSVGQGISNQPQHF. In DNA, the CDR3 is TGCAGCGTGGGACAGGGTATCAGCAATCAGCCCCAGCATTTT.

The chain links TRBV28 to TRBJ2-5; 7 nucleotides match TRBD1. The CDR3 has 15 amino acids. V dropped 5 bases and J dropped 1; count of bases not matched to a gene: 7. Looked up from germline, CDR1 is MDHEN and CDR2 is SYDVKM. The CDR3 DNA reads as TGTGCCAGCAGTCCCCCGGGACAGAGCCAAGAGACCCAGTACTTC. Amino acids: CASSPPGQSQETQYF.

CDR3: CASSRQGSGEQYF. In DNA, the CDR3 is TGTGCCAGCAGCAGACAGGGTTCAGGCGAGCAGTACTTC. The chain links TRBV7-2 to TRBJ2-7, with 7 bases lining up with TRBD1. With V trimmed by 5 bases and J by 6 bases, 7 bases remained unmatched. The CDR3 totals 13 residues. CDR1 and CDR2 (germline): SGHTA, FQGNSA.

The V call is TRBV6-2 or TRBV6-3, the J call TRBJ2-6; D unresolved. CDR1 is MNHEY and CDR2 is SVGEGT in the germline V gene. V dropped 2 bases and J dropped 0 bases, with 5 bases sitting between them. The CDR3 length is 15 residues. The CDR3 reads CASSYSPSGANVLTF. In nucleotides, the CDR3 is TGTGCCAGCAGTTACAGCCCCTCTGGGGCCAACGTCCTGACTTTC.

The rearrangement links TRBV7-2 to TRBJ1-6, with TRBD1 as a possible D gene (6 bases). This CDR3 contains 16 residues. Trimming removed 7 bases at V and 6 bases at J, with 19 bases between. Germline V gene sequence: CDR1 SGHTA, CDR2 FQGNSA. CDR3 sequence: CASILTGPHFNSPLHF. CDR3 nucleotides: TGTGCCAGCATCCTGACAGGACCACACTTTAATTCACCCCTCCACTTT.

J is TRBJ2-7 and V is TRBV30; D possibly corresponds to TRBD1 (6 bases). There are 14 residues in the CDR3. Trimming shortened V by 5 bases and J by 3 bases, and 17 bases separated the two germline ends. Germline V gene data show CDR1 as GTSNPN and CDR2 as SVGIG (reference sequence). CDR3 in amino acids: CAWDLQGSVYEQYF. CDR3 bases: TGTGCCTGGGACCTACAGGGCTCCGTCTACGAGCAGTACTTC.

This chain links TRBV7-9 with TRBJ2-2, with 9 bases fitting TRBD2. Trimming at V came to 5 bases and at J to 4 bases, leaving 8 bases not matched to a gene. Per the germline V gene, CDR1 is SEHNR and CDR2 is FQNEAQ (reference sequence). The CDR3 contains 16 residues. The CDR3 region is CASSDGTSSFTGELFF. CDR3 DNA sequence: TGTGCCAGCAGCGACGGGACTAGCAGTTTCACCGGGGAGCTGTTTTTT.

This chain joins TRBV5-8 and TRBJ2-2; D not certain. Germline assignment: CDR1 SGHTS and CDR2 YDEGEE. Trimming removed 1 base at V and 4 bases at J, with 8 bases between. The CDR3 covers 14 residues. The CDR3 coding sequence is TGTGCCAGCAGCTTGAGTCAGGTCACCGGGGAGCTGTTTTTT. It yields the protein CASSLSQVTGELFF.

J is TRBJ1-4 and V is TRBV29-1, with D perhaps TRBD1 (5 bases). Germline V gene lookup returns CDR1 SQVTM and CDR2 ANQGSEA. V gave up 7 bases and J gave up 0 bases, with 9 bases separating them. The CDR3 is made up of 13 amino acids. As DNA, the CDR3 is TGCAGCGGGTTGACAGCAACTAATGAAAAACTGTTTTTT. Protein product: CSGLTATNEKLFF.

V and J are TRBV6-1 and TRBJ1-2, with TRBD1 identical over 9 bases. With 1 base clipped from V and 3 bases from J, the junction kept 9 bases outside the gene matches. Germline-derived CDR1 and CDR2 are MNHNS and SASEGT. The CDR3 runs 17 residues. CDR3 nucleotide sequence: TGTGCCAGCAGTGAAGTTGAGGGACAGGGAGACGACTATGGCTACACCTTC. Its protein is CASSEVEGQGDDYGYTF.

CDR3: CASSSTGGGNSPLHF. For the CDR3, the DNA is TGTGCCAGCAGCTCCACAGGGGGCGGGAATTCACCCCTCCACTTT. The chain uses TRBV2 and TRBJ1-6, with 9 bases aligning to TRBD1. From germline, CDR1 is SNHLY and CDR2 FYNNEI. V trimming: 6 bases; J trimming: 7 bases; junction bases outside the gene matches: 7. CDR3 length equals 15 residues.

The DNA of the CDR3 is TGTGCCAGCAGTGAATATCACCGGGAGGGGTGGGAGACCCAGTACTTC. It encodes CASSEYHREGWETQYF. The rearrangement links TRBV25-1 to TRBJ2-5, with 8 bases aligning to TRBD2. Germline loops: CDR1 MGHDK, CDR2 SYGVNS. The CDR3 sequence is 16 residues long. Losses at the gene ends were 0 bases for V and 5 bases for J; bases not matched to a gene: 8.

The CDR3 region is CASTLRDGPLSSYEQYF. CDR3 DNA sequence: TGTGCCAGCACTCTCCGAGATGGGCCTCTTTCCTCCTACGAGCAGTACTTC. V usage is TRBV28 and J usage is TRBJ2-7; D is uncertain. V shed 7 bases and J shed 0 bases, with 22 bases lying between them. CDR1 is MDHEN and CDR2 is SYDVKM in the germline V gene. This CDR3 is built from 17 residues.